These 13 T cell receptor beta chains were sequenced from one sample in a study of shared clonotypes between healthy human individuals. Using immunoSEQ multiplex PCR, the repertoire was profiled, and TCRdb retains in-frame clones only, with some absent. The sample records 1.6 million or so clones, about 96% being singletons. Sequenced: naive CD4+ T cells sorted from blood. Subset specified: CD45RA+ positively selected. The origin of the receptors is a man aged 25-40 years in good health.

This chain connects TRBV7-4 to TRBJ2-4; D tentatively reads TRBD1 or TRBD2 (6 bases each). CDR1 is SGHVT, CDR2 SQSDAQ, per germline. The CDR3 contains 19 residues. With 2 bases removed from V and 4 bases from J, the gap between germline ends came to 24 bases. CDR3 nucleotides: TGTGCCAGCAGCTTAAGAGGGGGGCAGGCCCAGATTTTAAAAAACATTCAGTACTTC. It is translated as CASSLRGGQAQILKNIQYF.

The chain joins TRBV9 to TRBJ2-3; 9 bases agree with TRBD1. The CDR3 sequence is 15 residues long. V shed 1 base, J shed 6 bases, and the junction held 6 bases outside the gene matches. From germline, CDR1 is SGDLS and CDR2 YYNGEE. The CDR3 sequence is CASSVWGTGTDTQYF. The CDR3 nucleotides are TGTGCCAGCAGCGTATGGGGGACAGGGACGGATACGCAGTATTTT.

The V and J genes are TRBV19 and TRBJ2-3; D ambiguous. The CDR3 totals 14 residues. Germline CDR1 and CDR2: LNHDA and SQIVND (reference sequence). Trimming took off 1 base at V and 6 bases at J, with 11 bases between the two ends. As DNA, the CDR3 is TGTGCCAGTAGTATAGGGCCCGGAATGGATACGCAGTATTTT. Protein product: CASSIGPGMDTQYF.

The chain combines TRBV5-4 with TRBJ2-3, with D tentatively TRBD2 (6 bases). The length of the CDR3 is 15 residues. Germline V gene lookup returns CDR1 SGHNT and CDR2 YYREEE (reference sequence). The V end lost 0 bases, the J end lost 1 base, and 9 bases lay between the germline ends. Here the CDR3 reads CASSLGASGTDTQYF. The CDR3 nucleotides are TGTGCCAGCAGCTTGGGAGCTAGCGGCACAGATACGCAGTATTTT.

This rearrangement joins TRBV7-3 to TRBJ2-2; D not resolved. V was shortened by 5 bases and J by 7 bases, with 11 bases between the two germline ends. The CDR3 is 13 amino acids. Germline CDR1 reads SGHTA; CDR2 reads FQGTGA. In DNA, the CDR3 is TGTGCCAGCAGCGCTGGGGTGGGCGGGGAGCTGTTTTTT. This sequence encodes CASSAGVGGELFF.

CDR3: CASSLVKGAEEKLFF. The CDR3 coding sequence is TGTGCCAGCAGCTTAGTTAAAGGGGCTGAGGAAAAACTGTTTTTT. The rearrangement links TRBV7-2 to TRBJ1-4, with D perhaps matching TRBD1 (5 bases). Trimming took off 1 base at V and 8 bases at J, with 14 bases between the two ends. Germline V CDR1 and CDR2: SGHTA, FQGNSA. The length of the CDR3 is 15 residues.

The chain joins TRBV5-1 to TRBJ2-5; tentative D call: TRBD2 (6 bases). Trimming removed 2 bases at V and 3 bases at J, with 14 bases between. CDR3 size: 15 residues. CDR1 and CDR2 (germline): SGHRS, YFSETQ. Here the CDR3 DNA reads TGCGCCAGCAGCTTTAATTTCGGGGGTAAAGAGACCCAGTACTTC. It encodes CASSFNFGGKETQYF.

The gene calls are TRBV10-2 and TRBJ2-3; 11 positions agree with TRBD2. Germline assignment: CDR1 WSHSY and CDR2 SAAADI. The junction had 19 bases not matched to a gene; V was cut back by 2 bases and J by 6 bases. This CDR3 has 20 residues. CDR3 nucleotide sequence: TGCGCCAGCAGTGAGCCGTCGAAGTTGGGTCCTAGCGGGAGGATGGATACGCAGTATTTT. This translates into CASSEPSKLGPSGRMDTQYF.

The rearrangement joins TRBV27 to TRBJ1-1; the D gene is possibly TRBD1 (5 bases). With 4 bases removed from V and 5 bases from J, the gap between germline ends came to 11 bases. CDR1 and CDR2 (germline): MNHEY, SMNVEV (reference sequence). This CDR3 has 13 residues. The CDR3 DNA follows: TGTGCCAGCAGTTCTGGGCAGGGAACTGAAGCTTTCTTT. As protein: CASSSGQGTEAFF.

The rearrangement links TRBV28 to TRBJ2-7, with D tentatively TRBD1 (6 bases). The CDR3 covers 13 residues. The germline V and J ends were trimmed by 6 bases and 0 bases, with 9 bases remaining between them. CDR1 is MDHEN and CDR2 is SYDVKM in the germline V gene. DNA of the CDR3: TGTGCCAGCAGCACAGGGAACTCCTACGAGCAGTACTTC. Translating gives CASSTGNSYEQYF.

A remark on this clone: This clone may be a read error of a much larger clone one base away. Other nucleotide sequences in the sample specify the same CDR3. This chain connects TRBV5-1 to TRBJ1-2, with 8 bases identical to TRBD1. Germline assignment: CDR1 SGHRS and CDR2 YFSETQ. This CDR3 region has 13 residues. The CDR3 reads CASSLDRDYGYTF. In nucleotides, the CDR3 is TGCGCCAGCAGTTTGGACAGGGACTATGGCTACACCTTC.

This clone was counted once. The chain combines TRBV5-1 with TRBJ1-5; 9 nucleotides line up with TRBD1. From germline, CDR1 is SGHRS and CDR2 YFSETQ. V shed 4 bases, J shed 2 bases, and the junction held 4 bases outside the gene matches. The CDR3 contains 15 residues. CDR3 amino acids: CASSPRTGGNQPQHF. The CDR3 DNA sequence: TGCGCCAGCAGCCCACGGACAGGGGGCAATCAGCCCCAGCATTTT.

This clone was observed once. The chain combines TRBV6-5 with TRBJ1-3; no clear D. Germline V gene lookup returns CDR1 MNHEY and CDR2 SVGAGI. The CDR3 has 13 amino acids. Trimming took off 7 bases at V and 7 bases at J, with 14 bases between the two ends. This chain's CDR3 is CASNRIGGNTIYF. The CDR3 nucleotides read TGTGCCAGCAATCGGATCGGCGGGAACACCATATATTTT.